The 10 T cell receptor beta chains in this list originate from one sample, sequenced in a study of neoadjuvant anti-PD-1 for oral cavity cancer (dated by TCRdb to the early 2020s). In the paper's terms, the time point label means: after neoadjuvant nivolumab, at surgical resection. Library creation used the immunoSEQ multiplex PCR assay. TCRdb limited this immuneACCESS table to in-frame rearrangements with V and J called. A share of clones is missing; checked studies link under half to unresolved V genes, and the rest is unexplained. This sample gives about 15,000 clones in total; 35% to 50% of them show up just once. The top ten clonotypes cover less than 45% of the sample. The sequencing here drew on tumor tissue, taken after nivolumab (anti-PD-1) treatment. The receptors shown here come from a person between 35 and 79 years old with oral cavity squamous cell carcinoma.

This chain joins TRBV9 and TRBJ2-5; D is uncertain. The ends were cut back, 0 bases at V and 3 bases at J, with 9 bases in the middle. Germline V gene data show CDR1 as SGDLS and CDR2 as YYNGEE. The CDR3 spans 14 residues. The CDR3 nucleotides are TGTGCCAGCAGCGTAGGACCATCGAAAGAGACCCAGTACTTC. Amino acid sequence: CASSVGPSKETQYF.

The chain couples TRBV18 to TRBJ2-7; D is ambiguous. V was cut by 1 base and J by 5 bases, with 6 bases left in between. CDR1 and CDR2 (germline): KGHSH, LQKENI. The CDR3 consists of 12 residues. CDR3 residues: CASSPQPNEQYF. The CDR3 DNA is TGTGCCAGCTCACCACAGCCCAACGAGCAGTACTTC.

This chain uses TRBV19 with TRBJ1-2; 7 nucleotides align to TRBD1. Looked up from germline, CDR1 is LNHDA and CDR2 is SQIVND (reference sequence). The V and J ends lost 3 bases and 4 bases, in that order; junction bases with no gene match: 8. This CDR3 is built from 15 residues. The CDR3 DNA reads as TGTGCCAGTAGTATGAACCGGGACAGAAGCTATGGCTACACCTTC. This encodes CASSMNRDRSYGYTF.

The genes are TRBV7-3 and TRBJ2-1; 10 bases map to TRBD1. There are 18 residues in the CDR3. From germline, CDR1 is SGHTA and CDR2 FQGTGA. After removal of 5 bases from V and 0 bases from J, the junction contained 10 bases not matched to a gene. The DNA of the CDR3 is TGTGCCAGCAGCCGACAGGGGGCGGTGGGGAGCTCCTACAATGAGCAGTTCTTC. Its translation is CASSRQGAVGSSYNEQFF.

The genes are TRBV5-4 and TRBJ1-6, with 10 bases identical to TRBD1. Trimming cost V 4 bases and J 9 bases; bases outside gene matches: 16. The CDR3 consists of 18 residues. Germline CDR1 is SGHNT and CDR2 is YYREEE (reference sequence). This chain's CDR3 is CASSDGTGARLSGSPLHF. DNA of the CDR3: TGTGCCAGCAGCGATGGGACAGGGGCCCGACTTTCCGGTTCACCCCTCCACTTT.

Judged by abundance, this clone is medium-sized (0.01 to 0.1%). CDR3 sequence (DNA): TGTGCCAGCAATGGGGGCGACTATGGCTACACCTTC. It codes for CASNGGDYGYTF. The chain links TRBV6-6 to TRBJ1-2; possible D gene TRBD1, 6 bases. The CDR3 loop spans 12 amino acids. Per the germline V gene, CDR1 is MNHNY and CDR2 is SVGAGI (reference sequence). Trimming removed 7 bases from V and 3 bases from J, with 9 bases in between.

This clone is labeled as medium-sized (0.01 to 0.1%). The chain links TRBV5-4 to TRBJ1-6; D remains ambiguous. CDR3 length equals 12 residues. Germline values: CDR1 SGHNT, CDR2 YYREEE (reference sequence). The V and J ends lost 0 bases and 8 bases respectively, with 3 bases between them. DNA of the CDR3: TGTGCCAGCAGCTTGGTTGATTCACCCCTCCACTTT. Translation: CASSLVDSPLHF.

The chain recombines TRBV15 with TRBJ2-3; the match to TRBD2 covers 10 bases. Trimming at V came to 1 base and at J to 2 bases, leaving 3 bases not matched to a gene. The CDR3 sequence is 16 residues long. Germline CDR1 LNHNV, CDR2 YYDKDF (reference sequence). The CDR3 DNA sequence: TGTGCCACCAGCAGAGTTAGCGGGGGGTTCACAGATACGCAGTATTTT. Its protein product is CATSRVSGGFTDTQYF.

The chain employs TRBV19 and TRBJ1-5; D gene uncertain. The CDR3 covers 13 residues. Germline V gene data show CDR1 as LNHDA and CDR2 as SQIVND (reference sequence). Trimming shortened V by 2 bases and J by 3 bases, and 5 bases separated the two germline ends. The CDR3 nucleotides read TGTGCCAGTAGTATACTCAACAATCAGCCCCAGCATTTT. Translated: CASSILNNQPQHF.

Judged by abundance, this clone is medium-sized. The chain couples TRBV5-1 to TRBJ2-3, with 9 bases aligning to TRBD1. The CDR3 is 16 amino acids. Trimming cost V 0 bases and J 2 bases; bases outside gene matches: 4. From germline, CDR1 is SGHRS and CDR2 YFSETQ. As DNA, the CDR3 is TGCGCCAGCAGCTTGGATACAGGGGGCGCCACAGATACGCAGTATTTT. Translation: CASSLDTGGATDTQYF.